These 26 T cell receptor beta chains share one sample of origin, sequenced in a study of T cells after yellow fever vaccination. TCRdb reanalysed the 5' RACE reads using MiXCR and keeps one entry per CDR3 protein. The sample records around 320,000 distinct CDR3 sequences, 3.5% to 4.5% being singletons. Source: PBMCs, taken 15 days after the yellow fever booster vaccination. These receptors were collected from a man aged 18 to 29 who received the YFV17D yellow fever vaccine.

The J gene is TRBJ2-2, the V gene TRBV6-5; TRBD2 agrees at 8 bases. CDR1 is MNHEY and CDR2 is SVGAGI in the germline V gene. CDR3 length: 15 amino acids. V was pared by 6 bases and J by 1 base, with 4 bases of the junction left unmatched. The DNA for the CDR3 is TGTGCCAGCAGGACGCTAGCGGGGAACACCGGGGAGCTGTTTTTT. Translation: CASRTLAGNTGELFF.

This clonotype came up many times. The chain joins TRBV12-3 or TRBV12-4 to TRBJ1-1; D is possibly TRBD1 (6 bases). Trimming shortened V by 6 bases and J by 11 bases, and 13 bases separated the two germline ends. The CDR3 spans 11 residues. As DNA, the CDR3 is TGTGCCAGCAGATCAGGGGTGTGGGCTTTCTTT. It yields the protein CASRSGVWAFF.

This clonotype was detected many times. The chain uses TRBV20-1 and TRBJ2-3; D tentatively fits TRBD1 or TRBD2 (6 bases each). The germline gives CDR1 DFQATT, CDR2 SNEGSKA (reference sequence). The length of the CDR3 is 13 residues. Trimming shortened V by 5 bases and J by 5 bases, and 14 bases separated the two germline ends. CDR3 nucleotide sequence: TGCAGTGCTCGCGGGACACTGGGAGATACGCAGTATTTT. Translated, it gives CSARGTLGDTQYF.

With regard to this clonotype: It may be a read error: a sequence one base away is much more abundant. V usage is TRBV6-2 or TRBV6-3 and J usage is TRBJ2-1; 10 nucleotides line up with TRBD2. The CDR3 runs to 15 residues. CDR1 and CDR2 (germline): MNHEY, SVGEGT. CDR3 sequence (DNA): TGTGCCAGGAGTTCCCTAGCGGGGGTGTACAATGAGCAGTTCTTC. It encodes CARSSLAGVYNEQFF.

Ten or more counts support this clonotype. V and J are TRBV25-1 and TRBJ2-5; D remains unclear. The CDR3 runs to 13 residues. The V end was cut by 3 bases, the J end by 0 bases, with 5 bases between. The germline gives CDR1 MGHDK, CDR2 SYGVNS. The CDR3 nucleotides are TGTGCCAGCAGTGAGTCGTACCAAGAGACCCAGTACTTC. Residues: CASSESYQETQYF.

V usage is TRBV12-3 or TRBV12-4 and J usage is TRBJ2-6; D uncertain. There are 16 residues in the CDR3. Trimming removed 3 bases from V and 0 bases from J, with 9 bases in between. CDR3 nucleotide sequence: TGTGCCAGCAGTTTCGGAGACCTCTCTGGGGCCAACGTCCTGACTTTC. Its translation: CASSFGDLSGANVLTF.

This clonotype was counted many times. The V call is TRBV5-1, the J call TRBJ2-5; D is ambiguous. V lost 2 bases and J 5 bases, leaving 7 bases between the germline ends. This CDR3 spans 12 amino acids. From germline, CDR1 is SGHRS and CDR2 YFSETQ. CDR3 bases: TGCGCCAGCAGCTTCCGTTGGGAGACCCAGTACTTC. Its translation: CASSFRWETQYF.

The chain is built from TRBV5-5 and TRBJ2-3; TRBD1 matches at 7 bases. CDR1 SGHKS and CDR2 YYEKEE come from the germline V gene (reference sequence). The CDR3 totals 14 residues. Trimming took 3 bases from V and 0 from J; bases not matched to a gene: 1. Here the CDR3 DNA reads TGTGCCAGCAGCTCGGGACAGAGCACAGATACGCAGTATTTT. It encodes CASSSGQSTDTQYF. Together with reference TRBV5-5 and TRBJ2-3, the CDR3 gives the full variable domain: DAGVTQSPTHLIKTRGQQVTLRCSPISGHKSVSWYQQVLGQGPQFIFQYYEKEERGRGNFPDRFSARQFPNYSSELNVNALLLGDSALYLCASSSGQSTDTQYFGPGTRLTVL.

This clonotype was observed a few times. This chain connects TRBV5-1 to TRBJ1-6, with D tentatively TRBD1 (5 bases). The CDR3 sequence is 15 residues long. Trimming took 0 bases from V and 10 from J, leaving 14 bases between them. Germline V lookup: CDR1 SGHRS, CDR2 YFSETQ. CDR3 amino acids: CASSLDAGEESPLHF. The CDR3 DNA reads TGCGCCAGCAGCTTGGACGCGGGGGAGGAATCACCCCTCCACTTT.

The chain joins TRBV12-3 or TRBV12-4 to TRBJ1-2; TRBD1 agrees at 8 bases. Trimming removed 5 bases from V and 7 bases from J; junction bases left unmatched: 6. CDR3 length: 13 amino acids. CDR3 in amino acids: CASSPRGQVGYTF. The CDR3 region has the DNA TGTGCCAGCAGTCCCAGGGGGCAGGTTGGCTACACCTTC.

The rearrangement uses TRBV7-3 and TRBJ2-3, with TRBD2 matching 13 bases. Germline-derived CDR1 and CDR2 are SGHTA and FQGTGA. CDR3 length: 14 residues. V shed 5 bases and J 8 bases; nucleotides not matched to a gene: 4. The CDR3 DNA reads as TGTGCCAGCAGCATAGGGACTAGCGGGGCTACGCAGTATTTT. Encoded protein: CASSIGTSGATQYF.

This clonotype appeared a few times. The chain couples TRBV7-2 to TRBJ2-3, with D uncertain. V shed 7 bases and J shed 7 bases, with 18 bases lying between them. In germline, CDR1 is SGHTA, CDR2 FQGNSA. The CDR3 covers 14 residues. The CDR3 loop reads CASTRTSPSYTQYF. In DNA form, the CDR3 reads TGTGCCAGCACCCGGACGAGCCCATCTTATACGCAGTATTTT.

The gene calls are TRBV7-8 and TRBJ2-1; D is perhaps TRBD1 (6 bases). The CDR3 is 16 residues long. Germline assignment: CDR1 SGHVS and CDR2 FQNEAQ. Trimming pared 7 bases from V and 2 bases from J, leaving 18 bases between. CDR3 in DNA: TGTGCCAGCATCCAGGGGCTCGCGAGTGCCTACAATGAGCAGTTCTTC. It specifies CASIQGLASAYNEQFF. Complete variable domain (other parts from reference TRBV7-8 and TRBJ2-1): GAGVSQSPRYKVAKRGQDVALRCDPISGHVSLFWYQQALGQGPEFLTYFQNEAQLDKSGLPSDRFFAERPEGSVSTLKIQRTQQEDSAVYLCASIQGLASAYNEQFFGPGTRLTVL.

This clonotype was picked up many times. V gene TRBV10-2 combines with J gene TRBJ2-1; D gene ambiguous. This CDR3 has 14 amino acids. Germline assignment: CDR1 WSHSY and CDR2 SAAADI. V dropped 3 bases and J dropped 3 bases, with 9 bases sitting between them. The CDR3 DNA sequence: TGCGCCAGCAGTGAAACCCCTAGCTACAATGAGCAGTTCTTC. It codes for CASSETPSYNEQFF.

This clonotype showed up just a few times. The chain has TRBV29-1 and TRBJ2-3, with TRBD2 identical over 12 bases. This CDR3 spans 14 amino acids. CDR1 and CDR2 (germline): SQVTM, ANQGSEA. The V gene end was trimmed by 6 bases and the J gene end by 1 base; junction bases not matched to a gene: 2. CDR3 residues: CSVSSGGGTDTQYF. The CDR3 region has the DNA TGCAGCGTCTCTAGCGGGGGGGGCACAGATACGCAGTATTTT.

This clonotype was observed a few times. This chain connects TRBV18 to TRBJ1-2; D remains unclear. There are 13 residues in the CDR3. The V and J ends lost 0 bases and 8 bases respectively, with 10 bases between them. The V gene's germline CDR1 is KGHSH and CDR2 LQKENI. The CDR3 region is CASSPPSGFGYTF. The DNA of the CDR3 is TGTGCCAGCTCACCACCGTCGGGGTTCGGCTACACCTTC.

This clonotype appeared many times. This sequence joins TRBV12-3 or TRBV12-4 and TRBJ1-1, with D uncertain. The V gene lost 5 bases and the J gene lost 4 bases, with 17 bases spanning the gap. CDR3 size: 15 residues. CDR3 protein: CASSRAQRDRTEAFF. The CDR3 DNA reads TGTGCCAGCAGTCGCGCCCAACGGGATCGCACTGAAGCTTTCTTT.

This clonotype was recorded at least ten times. V gene TRBV7-2 combines with J gene TRBJ2-3, with 10 bases lining up with TRBD1. The germline CDR1 and CDR2 sequences are SGHTA and FQGNSA. J was trimmed by 2 bases and V by 2 bases; bases with no gene match: 7. The CDR3 consists of 17 residues. In DNA, the CDR3 is TGTGCCAGCAGCTTAAGAATTGACAGGGGGCCCACAGATACGCAGTATTTT. Translated: CASSLRIDRGPTDTQYF.

This clonotype was observed many times. J is TRBJ2-5 and V is TRBV12-3 or TRBV12-4, with unresolved D. The V and J ends lost 4 bases and 2 bases respectively, with 11 bases between them. CDR3 size: 14 residues. CDR3 amino acids: CASSSLNRQETQYF. CDR3 sequence (DNA): TGTGCCAGCAGTTCCTTGAACAGACAAGAGACCCAGTACTTC.

This clonotype was counted ten times or more. J is TRBJ1-1 and V is TRBV20-1; D not certain. The CDR3 contains 11 residues. The germline V and J ends were trimmed by 5 bases and 3 bases, with 7 bases remaining between them. Per the germline V gene, CDR1 is DFQATT and CDR2 is SNEGSKA (reference sequence). The CDR3 DNA is TGCAGTGCTCCGGTGCACACTGAAGCTTTCTTT. Translation gives CSAPVHTEAFF.

V and J are TRBV28 and TRBJ1-1, with TRBD1 matching 9 bases. CDR3 size: 15 residues. Germline values: CDR1 MDHEN, CDR2 SYDVKM. The V segment lost 10 bases and the J segment 4 bases; nucleotides outside the gene matches: 13. In DNA, the CDR3 is TGTGCCACCGAGCCGGGACAGGGTACGATCACTGAAGCTTTCTTT. It is translated as CATEPGQGTITEAFF.

This rearrangement joins TRBV27 to TRBJ2-5, with D possibly TRBD1 on 5 matching bases. The CDR3 sequence is 14 residues long. V lost 6 bases to trimming and J lost 4 bases, with 15 bases between them. CDR1 is MNHEY, CDR2 SMNVEV, per germline (reference sequence). CDR3 protein: CASSAGLTGETQYF. CDR3 nucleotide sequence: TGTGCCAGCAGCGCAGGGCTAACAGGAGAGACCCAGTACTTC.

This chain uses TRBV4-2 with TRBJ2-3; TRBD2 matches at 8 bases. Germline V gives CDR1 LGHNA, CDR2 YNFKEQ. With V trimmed by 1 base and J by 3 bases, 12 bases remained unmatched. The CDR3 extends over 18 amino acids. For the CDR3, the DNA is TGTGCCAGCAGCCAAGTAGCTGCGGGGGGATATCGGACAGATACGCAGTATTTT. This codes for CASSQVAAGGYRTDTQYF.

This chain links TRBV2 with TRBJ1-2; D may be TRBD1 (6 bases). Trimming cost V 3 bases and J 8 bases, with 16 bases left between them. The germline CDR1 and CDR2 sequences are SNHLY and FYNNEI. CDR3 length: 14 amino acids. This chain's CDR3 is CASSEDSKFGGYTF. DNA for the CDR3: TGTGCCAGCAGTGAGGACAGCAAGTTCGGAGGCTACACCTTC.

This clonotype was found many times. The junction shows a germline mismatch at one end, possibly a read error. The rearrangement links TRBV7-8 to TRBJ1-2; D is ambiguous. CDR1 is SGHVS, CDR2 FQNEAQ, per germline. The CDR3 length is 17 residues. CDR3 DNA: TGTGCCAGCAGCTCGCTGTACCCCTGGCCGATCTGGTATGGCAACACCTTC. It codes for CASSSLYPWPIWYGNTF.

The V call is TRBV6-5, the J call TRBJ1-2; perhaps TRBD1 as D (5 bases). CDR1 is MNHEY and CDR2 is SVGAGI in the germline V gene. The CDR3 consists of 17 residues. The V gene lost 4 bases and the J gene lost 5 bases, with 23 bases spanning the gap. The CDR3 reads CASSLVGREGTFYGYTF. In nucleotides, the CDR3 is TGTGCCAGCAGTTTGGTTGGGCGTGAGGGGACGTTTTATGGCTACACCTTC.